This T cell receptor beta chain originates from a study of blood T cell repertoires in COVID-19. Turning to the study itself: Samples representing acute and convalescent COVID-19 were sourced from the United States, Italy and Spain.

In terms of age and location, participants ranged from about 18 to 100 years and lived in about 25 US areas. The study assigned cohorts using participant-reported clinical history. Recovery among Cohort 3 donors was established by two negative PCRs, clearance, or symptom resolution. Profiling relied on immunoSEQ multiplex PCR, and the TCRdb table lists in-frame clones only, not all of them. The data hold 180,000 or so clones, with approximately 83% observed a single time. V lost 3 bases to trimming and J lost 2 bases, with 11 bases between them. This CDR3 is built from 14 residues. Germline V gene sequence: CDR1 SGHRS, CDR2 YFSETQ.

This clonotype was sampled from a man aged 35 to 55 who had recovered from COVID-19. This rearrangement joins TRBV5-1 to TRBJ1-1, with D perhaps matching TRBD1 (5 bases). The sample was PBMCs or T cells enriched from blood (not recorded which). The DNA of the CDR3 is TGCGCCAGCAGCTCGATGGGGGGTAACACTGAAGCTTTCTTT. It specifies CASSSMGGNTEAFF.